Detailed here is one T cell receptor beta chain. Its antigen is unknown. No qualities accompany the bases; no much larger clone lies one base away. The CDR3 covers 13 residues, taking in both the cysteine and the phenylalanine. The DNA shown is the 39-base CDR3, in frame from base 1. Here V drops 5 bases and J drops 7 bases, and the junction holds 5 bases not matched to any gene. Per the germline V gene, SGHTA is the CDR1 and FQGNSA is the CDR2. The sample originates from a study of T cell responses to AZD1222 COVID-19 vaccine (dated by TCRdb to the early 2020s). In terms of the full investigation: AZD1222 recipients with second doses at about 4 weeks or about 12 weeks were pooled, because spike-specific TCR depth and breadth did not differ between schedules. TCR sequencing was performed for about 250 trial participants, of whom approximately 200 were given two doses of AZD1222 and roughly 25 were given two doses of MenACWY control vaccine. Trial participants were enrolled by age into subgroups of 18-55, 56-69 and 70-plus years, and about 150, 27 and 61 TCR-sequenced participants, respectively, were included in these subgroups.

Taken with the paper, the label for time point translates to: baseline before first vaccination. Vaccinee samples came from UK trials COV001 and COV002, including a single-blind randomized controlled phase 2/3 trial of AZD1222 (ChAdOx1 nCoV-19) in healthy adults. Trial participant PBMC samples were collected at day 0 and day 28 after the second dose for TCRbeta chain sequencing. Overall study results and their limits: After two AZD1222 doses, both the breadth and the depth of spike-specific TCRs were significantly higher than at day 0 and than in MenACWY recipients. Most participants were white British and females outnumbered males, and the authors suggested that clonal diversity may have been underestimated. Conclusions about previously exposed vaccinees are limited, since just five to seven AZD1222 recipients were seropositive for SARS-CoV-2 at baseline. In the small 56-69-year group, the increase in depth fell short of significance, most likely because of low power. Because no samples from the day 14 peak response were available, repertoires could be characterized only after the peak T cell response. Reportedly, almost half of the unique spike-specific TCRs recognized epitopes lying outside the regions that are mutated in the B.1.351 and B.1.1.7 variants. Vaccine-associated CD4 TCRs spanned the whole spike protein, with dominant responses in regions 160-218 and 743-854.

The CDR3 regions of human TCRbeta chains were analyzed by immunosequencing. Turning to the authors' computational methods: TCRs in the repertoires were compared against a reference library of SARS-CoV-2-specific TCRs that had been generated with the MIRA antigen-specificity platform. Breadth meant the fraction of unique TCRs that were SARS-CoV-2-associated, whereas depth meant the fraction of total T cells that were SARS-CoV-2-associated. Using the MIRA data, each spike-specific TCR was assigned both to the spike region to which the TCR was reactive and to a CD4 or CD8 class. Log10-transformed breadth and depth values were compared by one-way ANOVA with Sidak's multiple comparisons tests. TCRdb holds this immuneACCESS table with in-frame rearrangements only. Some clones are missing; in checked studies, unresolved V genes explain under half, and the rest has no known cause. V and J calls and clone size are as listed in that table; D and trimming were resolved from the DNA. The sample records more than 75,000 clones, 91% of which are singletons. About 7.5% of the sample is held by the ten biggest clonotypes.

The sample was peripheral blood, taken on day 0 of AZD1222 vaccination. The sequence links TRBV7-2 to TRBJ1-5, with 7 central nucleotides matching TRBD1. This TCR was recovered from an adult in good health. The CDR3 protein is CASSRQGDQPQHF. In nucleotide form, the sequence is TGTGCCAGCAGCCGACAGGGAGACCAGCCCCAGCATTTT.